The 15 T cell receptor beta chains below all came from one sample that was sequenced in a study of T cells in localized non-small cell lung cancer. The repertoire was sequenced with immunoSEQ multiplex PCR; TCRdb's copy has only in-frame clones and lacks some. The repertoire includes a few thousand clones, approximately 24% of them detected once, and about a sixth sits in the top ten. The sample consisted of normal lung tissue next to the tumor, taken before any cancer treatment. These receptors originate from a male donor aged 60 or older with stage I lung adenocarcinoma.

This clone counts as medium-sized. The V and J genes are TRBV28 and TRBJ1-1; tentatively, D is TRBD1 (6 bases). The CDR3 sequence is 15 residues long. The germline gives CDR1 MDHEN, CDR2 SYDVKM. The V gene lost 6 bases and the J gene lost 1 base, with 15 bases spanning the gap. CDR3 in amino acids: CASSSDRMWNTEAFF. As DNA, the CDR3 is TGTGCCAGCAGCTCTGACAGGATGTGGAACACTGAAGCTTTCTTT.

This clone is labeled large. V gene TRBV19 combines with J gene TRBJ2-3; D unresolved. The V end lost 8 bases, the J end lost 2 bases, and 11 bases lay between the germline ends. The CDR3 has 13 amino acids. Germline values: CDR1 LNHDA, CDR2 SQIVND (reference sequence). This chain's CDR3 is CASGYTITDTQYF. The CDR3 region has the DNA TGTGCCAGTGGCTATACAATCACAGATACGCAGTATTTT.

This clone was recorded at least ten times. The V call is TRBV11-3, the J call TRBJ1-2; TRBD1 agrees at 9 bases. Germline V gene sequence: CDR1 SGHNT, CDR2 YENEEA. The CDR3 loop spans 15 amino acids. Germline trimming cut 4 bases from V and 3 bases from J; bases unmatched to any gene: 6. CDR3 sequence: CASSSFDRGDYGYTF. In DNA form, the CDR3 reads TGTGCCAGCAGCTCATTCGACAGGGGGGACTATGGCTACACCTTC. Complete variable domain (other parts from reference TRBV11-3 and TRBJ1-2): EAGVVQSPRYKIIEKKQPVAFWCNPISGHNTLYWYLQNLGQGPELLIRYENEEAVDDSQLPKDRFSAERLKGVDSTLKIQPAELGDSAVYLCASSSFDRGDYGYTFGSGTRLTVV.

This clone appeared a few times. The chain has TRBV11-3 and TRBJ1-1; no clear D. V was cut by 3 bases and J by 1 base, with 12 bases left in between. The CDR3 spans 15 residues. CDR1 is SGHNT, CDR2 YENEEA, per germline. CDR3 nucleotides: TGTGCCAGCAGCTTGGTGACTGGCTGGAACACTGAAGCTTTCTTT. Translated: CASSLVTGWNTEAFF.

Within the sample, this clone is medium-sized. V is TRBV11-3 and J is TRBJ1-1; no reliable D call. This CDR3 has 15 residues. The V end was cut by 2 bases, the J end by 1 base, with 11 bases between. Germline V gene data show CDR1 as SGHNT and CDR2 as YENEEA. This chain's CDR3 is CASSLQAAKNTEAFF. For the CDR3, the DNA is TGTGCCAGCAGCTTACAGGCGGCTAAGAACACTGAAGCTTTCTTT.

This clone ranks as medium-sized. Other DNA sequences in the sample encode the same CDR3. The chain is built from TRBV9 and TRBJ1-1; a possible D gene is TRBD1 (5 bases). Trimming took 0 bases from V and 4 from J, leaving 10 bases between them. Germline CDR1 and CDR2: SGDLS and YYNGEE. The CDR3 spans 14 residues. CDR3 protein: CASSVGGGFTEAFF. The CDR3 region has the DNA TGTGCCAGCAGCGTAGGTGGGGGTTTCACTGAAGCTTTCTTT. The variable domain in full, completed from reference TRBV9 and TRBJ1-1, reads DSGVTQTPKHLITATGQRVTLRCSPRSGDLSVYWYQQSLDQGLQFLIQYYNGEERAKGNILERFSAQQFPDLHSELNLSSLELGDSALYFCASSVGGGFTEAFFGQGTRLTVV.

The chain has TRBV19 and TRBJ1-2, with a tentative D call TRBD1 (6 bases). Trimming pared 3 bases from V and 7 bases from J, leaving 24 bases between. The length of the CDR3 is 17 residues. CDR1 and CDR2 from the germline V gene are LNHDA and SQIVND (reference sequence). Here the CDR3 DNA reads TGTGCCAGTAGTATCCCCCTGGACAGACTCGTAATCCGTGGCTACACCTTC. It encodes CASSIPLDRLVIRGYTF.

This chain links TRBV11-3 with TRBJ2-2, with D tentatively TRBD1 (6 bases). Per the germline V gene, CDR1 is SGHNT and CDR2 is YENEEA. This CDR3 is 15 amino acids long. The ends were cut back, 4 bases at V and 0 bases at J, with 9 bases in the middle. In DNA form, the CDR3 reads TGTGCCAGCAGCTCAGGGGTGACGAACACCGGGGAGCTGTTTTTT. This codes for CASSSGVTNTGELFF.

In this sample, this clone turned up a few times. As DNA, the CDR3 is TGTGCCAGCTCACCGATGACAGCGAACACTGAAGCTTTCTTT. This codes for CASSPMTANTEAFF. This rearrangement joins TRBV18 to TRBJ1-1; maybe TRBD1 (5 bases). Germline V lookup: CDR1 KGHSH, CDR2 LQKENI. Trimming cost V 3 bases and J 1 base, with 9 bases left between them. The CDR3 spans 14 residues.

The chain joins TRBV6-8 to TRBJ1-1; D is perhaps TRBD1 (5 bases). The V gene's germline CDR1 is MNHGY and CDR2 SAAAGT. V was trimmed by 7 bases and J by 4 bases, leaving 16 bases between them. The CDR3 sequence is 14 residues long. CDR3 protein: CASILGWDGTEAFF. In nucleotides, the CDR3 is TGTGCCAGCATCCTTGGGTGGGACGGCACTGAAGCTTTCTTT.

In its sample, this clone ranks as large. This sequence joins TRBV30 and TRBJ1-4; D is unresolved. The CDR3 has 15 amino acids. V was trimmed by 1 base and J by 0 bases, leaving 9 bases between them. CDR1 and CDR2 from the germline V gene are GTSNPN and SVGIG (reference sequence). This CDR3 reads CAWSGITATNEKLFF. The CDR3 DNA reads as TGTGCCTGGAGTGGAATTACAGCAACTAATGAAAAACTGTTTTTT.

The chain employs TRBV19 and TRBJ1-1, with a tentative D call TRBD1 (5 bases). Germline assignment: CDR1 LNHDA and CDR2 SQIVND (reference sequence). Between the trimmed V and J ends, which lost 4 bases and 1 base, there was a span of 22 bases. CDR3 length: 18 amino acids. CDR3 nucleotide sequence: TGTGCCAGTAGTAAAGGGACTGGGATCGGGAGAGCGAACACTGAAGCTTTCTTT. It codes for CASSKGTGIGRANTEAFF.

This clone is medium-sized. CDR3 residues: CASSLTQKGEAFF. CDR3 DNA: TGTGCCAGCAGCTTAACTCAAAAGGGGGAAGCTTTCTTT. V is TRBV7-1 and J is TRBJ1-1; the D gene is possibly TRBD1 (5 bases). TRBV7-1 is designated an ORF whose function remains uncertain. Deletions cut 4 bases from V and 8 bases from J, with 14 bases between. The CDR3 is 13 amino acids.

The chain links TRBV7-7 to TRBJ2-1; 7 bases match TRBD1. From germline, CDR1 is SSHAT and CDR2 FNYEAQ (reference sequence). Trimming took 5 bases from V and 1 from J; bases not matched to a gene: 5. The CDR3 covers 15 residues. DNA for the CDR3: TGTGCCAGCAGCCAAGGACAGGTGTCCTACAATGAGCAGTTCTTC. It specifies CASSQGQVSYNEQFF.

This clone has only a few counts. V is TRBV30 and J is TRBJ1-5, with D maybe TRBD1 (6 bases). This CDR3 region has 13 residues. Looked up from germline, CDR1 is GTSNPN and CDR2 is SVGIG (reference sequence). Deletions cut 4 bases from V and 6 bases from J, with 13 bases between. The chain's CDR3 is CAWTAGEGQPQHF. The CDR3 DNA sequence: TGTGCCTGGACGGCAGGGGAGGGTCAGCCCCAGCATTTT.